This T cell receptor beta chain was identified during a study of OX40 agonist ivuxolimab in advanced cancers. On the study more broadly: Dosing consisted of intravenous ivuxolimab at 0.01 to 10 mg/kg every 2 weeks.

This table comes from immunoSEQ multiplex PCR, and its TCRdb copy is limited to in-frame clones, with some not included. The table has 20,000 or so clones, 80% to 85% seen once; the top ten hold 3% to 4%. CDR1 is SGHRS and CDR2 is YFSETQ in the germline V gene. The CDR3 loop spans 16 amino acids. The V and J ends lost 0 bases and 5 bases respectively, with 17 bases between them. Sequencing was performed on CD4+ or CD8+ T cells sorted from blood, taken in a trial of the OX40 agonist ivuxolimab. The J gene is TRBJ2-5, the V gene TRBV5-1; no clear D. This sequence was found in an adult with an advanced solid tumor such as melanoma, head and neck, liver or kidney cancer. In DNA, the CDR3 is TGCGCCAGCAGCTTGGGGGTAGACCCACTTGGGGAGACCCAGTACTTC. Protein sequence: CASSLGVDPLGETQYF. Full variable domain (remainder filled in from reference TRBV5-1 and TRBJ2-5): KAGVTQTPRYLIKTRGQQVTLSCSPISGHRSVSWYQQTPGQGLQFLFEYFSETQRNKGNFPGRFSGRQFSNSRSEMNVSTLELGDSALYLCASSLGVDPLGETQYFGPGTRLLVL.